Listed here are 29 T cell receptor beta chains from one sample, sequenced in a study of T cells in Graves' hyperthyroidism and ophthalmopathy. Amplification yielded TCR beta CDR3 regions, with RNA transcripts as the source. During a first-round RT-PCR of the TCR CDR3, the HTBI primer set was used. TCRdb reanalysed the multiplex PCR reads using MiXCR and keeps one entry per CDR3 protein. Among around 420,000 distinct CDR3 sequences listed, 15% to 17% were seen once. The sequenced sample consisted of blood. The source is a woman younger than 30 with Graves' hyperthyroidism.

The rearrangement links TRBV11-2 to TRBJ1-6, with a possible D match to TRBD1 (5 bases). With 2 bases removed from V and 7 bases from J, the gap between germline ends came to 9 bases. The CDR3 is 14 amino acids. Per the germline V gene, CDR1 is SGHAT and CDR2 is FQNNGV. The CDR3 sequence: CASSLPGMNSPLHF. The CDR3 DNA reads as TGTGCCAGCAGCTTACCAGGGATGAATTCACCCCTCCACTTT.

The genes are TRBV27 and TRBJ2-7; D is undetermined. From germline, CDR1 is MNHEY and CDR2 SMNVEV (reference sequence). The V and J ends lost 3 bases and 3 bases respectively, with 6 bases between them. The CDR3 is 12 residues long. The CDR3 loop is CASSFPFYEQYF. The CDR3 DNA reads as TGTGCCAGCAGTTTCCCATTCTACGAGCAGTACTTC.

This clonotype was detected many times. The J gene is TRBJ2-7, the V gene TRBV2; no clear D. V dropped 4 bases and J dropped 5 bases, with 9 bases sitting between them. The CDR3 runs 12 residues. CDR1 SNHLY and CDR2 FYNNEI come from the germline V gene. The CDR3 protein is CASSVVGHEQYF. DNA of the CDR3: TGTGCCAGCAGTGTAGTAGGTCACGAGCAGTACTTC.

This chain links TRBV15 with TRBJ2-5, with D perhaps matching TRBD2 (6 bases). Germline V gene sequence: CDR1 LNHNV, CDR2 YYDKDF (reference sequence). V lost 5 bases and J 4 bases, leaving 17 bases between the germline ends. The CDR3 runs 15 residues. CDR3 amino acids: CATSSFQGGGETQYF. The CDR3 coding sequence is TGTGCCACCAGCTCCTTCCAGGGAGGAGGAGAGACCCAGTACTTC.

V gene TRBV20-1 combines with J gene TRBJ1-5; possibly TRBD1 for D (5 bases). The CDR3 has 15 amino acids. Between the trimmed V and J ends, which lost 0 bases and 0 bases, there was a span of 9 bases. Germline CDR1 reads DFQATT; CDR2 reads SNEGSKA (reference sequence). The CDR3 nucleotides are TGCAGTGCTAGAGAGGGGGTAGGTAGCAATCAGCCCCAGCATTTT. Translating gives CSAREGVGSNQPQHF.

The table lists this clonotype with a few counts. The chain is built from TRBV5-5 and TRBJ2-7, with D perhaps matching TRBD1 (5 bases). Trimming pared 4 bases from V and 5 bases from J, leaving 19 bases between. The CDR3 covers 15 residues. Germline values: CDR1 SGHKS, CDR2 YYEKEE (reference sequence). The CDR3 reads CASSPRGRVEDEQYF. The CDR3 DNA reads TGTGCCAGCAGCCCCCGTGGCAGGGTAGAGGACGAGCAGTACTTC.

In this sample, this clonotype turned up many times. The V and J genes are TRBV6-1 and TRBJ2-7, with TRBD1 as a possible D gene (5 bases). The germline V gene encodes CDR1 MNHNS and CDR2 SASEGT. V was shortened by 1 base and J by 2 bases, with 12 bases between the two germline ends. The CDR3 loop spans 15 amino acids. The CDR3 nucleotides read TGTGCCAGCAGTGAAGTAAAGGGCAGGGCCTACGAGCAGTACTTC. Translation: CASSEVKGRAYEQYF.

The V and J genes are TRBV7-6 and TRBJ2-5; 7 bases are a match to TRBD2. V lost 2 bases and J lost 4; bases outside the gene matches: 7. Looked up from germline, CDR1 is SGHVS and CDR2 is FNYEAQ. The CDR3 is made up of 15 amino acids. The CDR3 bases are TGTGCCAGCAGCTTAATACCTTTAGCGGGAGAGACCCAGTACTTC. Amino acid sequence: CASSLIPLAGETQYF. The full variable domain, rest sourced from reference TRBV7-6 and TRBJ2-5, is GAGVSQSPRYKVTKRGQDVALRCDPISGHVSLYWYRQALGQGPEFLTYFNYEAQQDKSGLPNDRFSAERPEGSISTLTIQRTEQRDSAMYRCASSLIPLAGETQYFGPGTRLLVL.

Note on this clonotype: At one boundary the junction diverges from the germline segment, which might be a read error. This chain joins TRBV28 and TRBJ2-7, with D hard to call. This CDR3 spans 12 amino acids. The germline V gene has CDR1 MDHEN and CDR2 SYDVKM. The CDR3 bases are TGTGCCAACAGTTTCGGCTCCTGCGAGCAGTACTTC. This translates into CANSFGSCEQYF. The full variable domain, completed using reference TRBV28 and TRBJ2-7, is DVKVTQSSRYLVKRTGEKVFLECVQDMDHENMFWYRQDPGLGLRLIYFSYDVKMKEKGDIPEGYSVSREKKERFSLILESASTNQTSMYLCANSFGSCEQYFGPGTRLTVT.

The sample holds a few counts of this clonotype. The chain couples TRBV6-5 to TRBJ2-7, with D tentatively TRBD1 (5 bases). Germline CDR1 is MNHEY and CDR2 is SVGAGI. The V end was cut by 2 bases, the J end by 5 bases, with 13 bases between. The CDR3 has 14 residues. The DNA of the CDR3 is TGTGCCAGCAGTTACCGACAGATTACCCACGAGCAGTACTTC. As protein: CASSYRQITHEQYF.

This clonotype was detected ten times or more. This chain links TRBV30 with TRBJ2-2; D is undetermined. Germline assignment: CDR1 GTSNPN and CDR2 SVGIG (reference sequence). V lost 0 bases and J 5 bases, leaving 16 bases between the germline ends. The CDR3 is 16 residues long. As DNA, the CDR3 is TGTGCCTGGAGTGTGCTTCCAGTCTGGCGGACCGGGGAGCTGTTTTTT. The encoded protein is CAWSVLPVWRTGELFF.

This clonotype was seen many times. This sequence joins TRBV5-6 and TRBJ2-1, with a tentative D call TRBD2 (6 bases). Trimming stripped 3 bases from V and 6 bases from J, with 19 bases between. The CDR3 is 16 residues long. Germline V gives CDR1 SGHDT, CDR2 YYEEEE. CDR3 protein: CASSWGVGDGGNEQFF. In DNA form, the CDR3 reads TGTGCCAGCAGCTGGGGGGTTGGGGACGGCGGCAATGAGCAGTTCTTC.

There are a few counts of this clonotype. CDR3 region: CASSDSNSPLHF. In DNA form, the CDR3 reads TGTGCCAGCAGCGACAGTAATTCACCCCTCCACTTT. The V gene is TRBV6-1, the J gene TRBJ1-6; the D gene is possibly TRBD1 (5 bases). Trimming took 6 bases from V and 6 from J, leaving 6 bases between them. CDR3 length equals 12 residues. CDR1 is MNHNS, CDR2 SASEGT, per germline.

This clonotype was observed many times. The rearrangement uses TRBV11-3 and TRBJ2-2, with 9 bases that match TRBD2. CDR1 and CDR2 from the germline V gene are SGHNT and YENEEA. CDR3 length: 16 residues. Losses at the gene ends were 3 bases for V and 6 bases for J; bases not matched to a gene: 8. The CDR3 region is CASSFGGRALSGELFF. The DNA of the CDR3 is TGTGCCAGCAGCTTCGGCGGGAGGGCCTTGTCCGGGGAGCTGTTTTTT.

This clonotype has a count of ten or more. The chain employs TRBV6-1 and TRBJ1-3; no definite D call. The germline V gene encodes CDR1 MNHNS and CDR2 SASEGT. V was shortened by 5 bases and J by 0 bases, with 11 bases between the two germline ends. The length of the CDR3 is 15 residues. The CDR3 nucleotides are TGTGCCAGCAGTACGCGGGTGAGCTCTGGAAACACCATATATTTT. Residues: CASSTRVSSGNTIYF.

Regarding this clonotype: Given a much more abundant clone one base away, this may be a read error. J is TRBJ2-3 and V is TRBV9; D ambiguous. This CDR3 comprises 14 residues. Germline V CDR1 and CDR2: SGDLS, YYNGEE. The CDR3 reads CVSSVESRTDTQYF. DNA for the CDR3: TGTGTCAGCAGCGTTGAGTCCAGGACAGATACGCAGTATTTT.

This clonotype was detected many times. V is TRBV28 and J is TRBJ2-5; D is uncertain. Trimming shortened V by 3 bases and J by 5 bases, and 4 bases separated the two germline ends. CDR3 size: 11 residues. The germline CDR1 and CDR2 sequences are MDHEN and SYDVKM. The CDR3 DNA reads TGTGCCAGCAGTTTCTGGGAGACCCAGTACTTC. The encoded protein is CASSFWETQYF.

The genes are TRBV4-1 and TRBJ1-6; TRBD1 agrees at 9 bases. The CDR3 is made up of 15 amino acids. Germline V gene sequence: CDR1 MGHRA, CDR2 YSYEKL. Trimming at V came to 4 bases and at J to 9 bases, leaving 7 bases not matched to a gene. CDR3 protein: CASSLRQGDGSPLHF. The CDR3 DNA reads TGCGCCAGCAGCCTCCGACAGGGGGACGGTTCACCCCTCCACTTT.

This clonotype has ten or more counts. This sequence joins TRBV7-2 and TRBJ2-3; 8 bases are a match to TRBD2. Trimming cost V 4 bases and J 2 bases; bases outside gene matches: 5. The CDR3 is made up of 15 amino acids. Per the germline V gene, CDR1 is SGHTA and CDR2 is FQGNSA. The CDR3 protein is CASSSGGRITDTQYF. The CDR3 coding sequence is TGTGCCAGCAGCTCGGGGGGGCGGATCACAGATACGCAGTATTTT.

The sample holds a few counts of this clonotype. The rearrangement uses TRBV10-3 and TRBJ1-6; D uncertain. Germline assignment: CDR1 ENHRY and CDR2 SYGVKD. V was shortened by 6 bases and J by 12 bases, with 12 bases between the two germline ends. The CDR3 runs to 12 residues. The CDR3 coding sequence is TGTGCCATCAGGTTTGAGGGAGGACCCCTCCACTTT. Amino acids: CAIRFEGGPLHF.

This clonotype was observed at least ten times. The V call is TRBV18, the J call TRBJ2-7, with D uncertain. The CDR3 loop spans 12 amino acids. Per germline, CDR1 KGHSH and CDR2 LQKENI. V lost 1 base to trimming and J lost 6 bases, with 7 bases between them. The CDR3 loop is CASSPHTREQYF. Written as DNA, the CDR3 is TGTGCCAGCTCACCACACACACGCGAGCAGTACTTC.

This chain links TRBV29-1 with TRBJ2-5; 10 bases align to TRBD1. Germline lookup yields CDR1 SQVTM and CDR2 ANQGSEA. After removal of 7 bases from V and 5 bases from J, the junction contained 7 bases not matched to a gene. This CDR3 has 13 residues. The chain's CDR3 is CSADRGWSETQYF. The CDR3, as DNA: TGCAGCGCGGACAGGGGGTGGTCGGAGACCCAGTACTTC.

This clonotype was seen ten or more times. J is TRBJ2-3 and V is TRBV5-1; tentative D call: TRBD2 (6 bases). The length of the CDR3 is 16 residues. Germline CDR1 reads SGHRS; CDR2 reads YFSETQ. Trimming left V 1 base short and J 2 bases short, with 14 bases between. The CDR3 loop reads CASSLSGRPDTDTQYF. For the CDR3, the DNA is TGCGCCAGCAGCTTGTCTGGGAGGCCCGACACAGATACGCAGTATTTT.

DNA of the CDR3: TGTGCCTGGAGTCCTAACAGGGGAGAGACCCAGTACTTC. Translating it yields CAWSPNRGETQYF. The V gene is TRBV30, the J gene TRBJ2-5, with TRBD1 matching 7 bases. The CDR3 runs to 13 residues. Losses at the gene ends were 2 bases for V and 4 bases for J; bases not matched to a gene: 4. Germline V gives CDR1 GTSNPN, CDR2 SVGIG (reference sequence).

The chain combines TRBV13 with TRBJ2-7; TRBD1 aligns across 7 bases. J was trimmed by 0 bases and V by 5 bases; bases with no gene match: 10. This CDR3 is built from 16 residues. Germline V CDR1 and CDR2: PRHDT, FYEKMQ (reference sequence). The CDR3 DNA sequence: TGTGCCAGCAGCGGAAAACGAGGGGGCCTCTCCTACGAGCAGTACTTC. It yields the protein CASSGKRGGLSYEQYF.

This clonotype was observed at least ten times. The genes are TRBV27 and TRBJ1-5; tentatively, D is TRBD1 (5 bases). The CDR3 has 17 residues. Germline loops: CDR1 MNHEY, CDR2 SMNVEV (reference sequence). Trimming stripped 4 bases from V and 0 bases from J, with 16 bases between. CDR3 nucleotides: TGTGCCAGCAGTTCATATAACCGGGGCCATAGCAATCAGCCCCAGCATTTT. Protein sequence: CASSSYNRGHSNQPQHF.

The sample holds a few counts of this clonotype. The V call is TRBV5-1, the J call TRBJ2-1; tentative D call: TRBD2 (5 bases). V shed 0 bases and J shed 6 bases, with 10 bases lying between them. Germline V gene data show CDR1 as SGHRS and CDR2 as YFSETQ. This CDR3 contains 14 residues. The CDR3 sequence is CASSLGREGNEQFF. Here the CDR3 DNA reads TGCGCCAGCAGCTTGGGACGGGAAGGCAATGAGCAGTTCTTC.

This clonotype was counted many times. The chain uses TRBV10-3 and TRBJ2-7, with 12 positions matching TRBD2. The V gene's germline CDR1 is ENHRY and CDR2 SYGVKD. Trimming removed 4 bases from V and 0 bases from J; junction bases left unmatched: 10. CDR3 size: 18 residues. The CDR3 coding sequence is TGTGCCATCAGTGGAACTAGCGGGGGGCACATAAGCTCCTACGAGCAGTACTTC. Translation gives CAISGTSGGHISSYEQYF.

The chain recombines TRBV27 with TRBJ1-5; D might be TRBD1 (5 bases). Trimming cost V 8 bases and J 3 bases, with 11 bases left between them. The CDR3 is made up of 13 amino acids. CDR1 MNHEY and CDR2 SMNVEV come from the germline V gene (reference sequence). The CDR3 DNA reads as TGTGCCAGCGACGATGGGACCAATCAGCCCCAGCATTTT. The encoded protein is CASDDGTNQPQHF.